This T cell receptor beta chain derives from a study of beta chain features in type 1 diabetes. This clone was seen only a few times. CDR3 length equals 17 residues. The V segment lost 3 bases and the J segment 4 bases; nucleotides outside the gene matches: 7. Germline loops: CDR1 LGHNA, CDR2 YNFKEQ. The authors reverse transcribed all of the isolated RNA, so sequencing captured expressed TCRB transcripts. Profiling relied on immunoSEQ multiplex PCR, and the TCRdb table lists in-frame clones only, not all of them. The sample holds roughly 250,000 clones, 9.6% seen once. This sequence joins TRBV4-2 and TRBJ2-7, with 15 nucleotides matching TRBD2. Specimen: naive CD4+ T cells from blood. The sequence was obtained from a woman between 18 and 29 years old in good health. The CDR3 nucleotides are TGTGCCAGCAGCCACCCGGGACTAGCGGGAGGTAATTACGAGCAGTACTTC. Protein: CASSHPGLAGGNYEQYF.